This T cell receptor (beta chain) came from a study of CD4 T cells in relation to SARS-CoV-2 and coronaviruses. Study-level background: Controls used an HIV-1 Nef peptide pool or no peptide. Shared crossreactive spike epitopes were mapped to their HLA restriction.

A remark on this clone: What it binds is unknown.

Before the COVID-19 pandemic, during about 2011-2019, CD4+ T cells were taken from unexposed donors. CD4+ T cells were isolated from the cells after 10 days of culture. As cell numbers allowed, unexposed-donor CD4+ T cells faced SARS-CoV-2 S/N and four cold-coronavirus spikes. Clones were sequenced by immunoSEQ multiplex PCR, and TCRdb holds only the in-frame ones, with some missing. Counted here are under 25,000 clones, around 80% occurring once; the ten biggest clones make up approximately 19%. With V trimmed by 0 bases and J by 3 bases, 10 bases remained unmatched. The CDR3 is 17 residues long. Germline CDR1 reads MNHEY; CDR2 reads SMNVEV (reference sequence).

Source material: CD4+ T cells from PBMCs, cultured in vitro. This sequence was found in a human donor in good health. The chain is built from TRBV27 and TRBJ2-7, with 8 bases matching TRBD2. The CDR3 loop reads CASSLSPGGGRSYEQYF. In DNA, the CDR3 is TGTGCCAGCAGTTTATCCCCGGGGGGGGGACGGAGCTACGAGCAGTACTTC.